This paragraph covers one TCR beta chain sequence. Its target antigen remains unknown. Qualities for individual bases were not recorded, and no much larger clone is one base off. The data were obtained in a study of CD8+ T cells in alopecia areata listed by TCRdb under 2018. For the wider study: In both human patients and the C3H/HeJ mouse model, the study applied high-throughput TCRbeta sequencing to look at T cell clonal expansion in alopecia areata. Human TCRbeta sequencing covered scalp tissue and sorted CD4+ and CD8+ peripheral blood T cells from patchy and totalis/universalis alopecia areata patients and healthy controls. Clonality in the scalp was compared among normal scalp (n=4), patchy alopecia areata scalp (n=8), and alopecia totalis/universalis scalp (n=8). RNA was obtained with the PAXgene miRNA kit for fixed scalp, the miRNeasy kit for PBMCs, and the RNeasy kit for mouse skin. Amplification of TCRbeta CDR3 regions was done by immunoSEQ multiplex PCR using 35 Vbeta forward primers and 13 Jbeta reverse primers. Beyond this particular receptor, the publication reports: Unlike mouse skin, where gammadelta T cells dominate, normal human skin contains resident alphabeta T cells that get sequenced too, which complicates analysis of the scalp TCR repertoire. Higher clonality and more expanded CD8+ clones were observed in lesional scalp than in normal scalp, particularly in alopecia totalis/universalis, a finding suggestive of antigenic drive. Compared with mice, TCR sequences shared between patients were less clear, possibly partly because of HLA diversity across the patient population.

Between the V and J ends, shortened by 5 bases and 5 bases respectively, the junction contains 10 bases. The CDR3 has 13 amino acids, counting the end cysteine and phenylalanine. The entry retains the CDR3 DNA only, 39 bases that are in frame from base 1. From the germline V gene (reference sequence), CDR1 is SEHNR and CDR2 is FQNEAQ. To prepare the library, the immunoSEQ multiplex PCR assay was applied. To provide template for TCR sequencing, every sample had RNA extracted and reverse transcribed into cDNA. SuperScript III was used for first-strand cDNA synthesis, primed with a 2:1 mix of oligo-dT and random hexamers. A synthetic immune receptor repertoire was used to measure amplification bias, and any remaining bias was corrected computationally. The source study handled its data this way. Raw reads were preprocessed to remove errors, and CDR3 was defined according to IMGT conventions as the region from the conserved cysteine to phenylalanine. Clonality was calculated as 1 minus Shannon entropy normalized by log2 of the number of productive unique TCRs. Whether each scalp clone was CD4 or CD8 was inferred by checking scalp TCRbeta sequences against the CD4 and CD8 repertoires from sorted blood. TCRdb provides this immuneACCESS table in a form limited to in-frame rearrangements. Some clones are lacking; in checked studies, under half of them reflect an unresolved V gene, and why the rest are absent is not known. V and J calls and clone size are as listed in that table; D and trimming were resolved from the DNA. For this sample there are about 200,000 clones; 56% appear just once. The ten largest account for around 5% of the sample.

After PBMCs were isolated by density centrifugation and stained for CD3, CD4 and CD8, a FACSAria was used to sort CD4+ and CD8+ T cells. Scalp biopsies and blood samples were provided by unaffected controls. The TCR was taken from a human donor in good health. The chain is encoded by TRBV7-9 joined to TRBJ1-5; D gene: possibly TRBD1, on 5 matching bases. Sequencing was done on a sample of CD8+ T cells sorted from blood. The nucleotides are TGTGCCAGCAGCGGGGCCGGCGATCAGCCCCAGCATTTT. Its protein reads: CASSGAGDQPQHF.